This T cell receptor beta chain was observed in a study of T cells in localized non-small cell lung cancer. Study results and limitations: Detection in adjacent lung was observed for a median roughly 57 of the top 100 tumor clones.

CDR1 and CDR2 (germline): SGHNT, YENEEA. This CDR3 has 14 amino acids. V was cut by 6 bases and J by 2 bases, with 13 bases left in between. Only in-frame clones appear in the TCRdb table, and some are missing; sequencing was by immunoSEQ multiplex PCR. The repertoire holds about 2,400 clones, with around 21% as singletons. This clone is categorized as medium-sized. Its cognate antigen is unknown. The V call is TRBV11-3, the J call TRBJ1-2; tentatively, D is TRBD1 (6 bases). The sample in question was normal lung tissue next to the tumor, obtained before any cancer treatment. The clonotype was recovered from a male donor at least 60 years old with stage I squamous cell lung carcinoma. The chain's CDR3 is CASSVPGHNYGYTF. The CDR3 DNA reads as TGTGCCAGCAGTGTTCCGGGACACAACTATGGCTACACCTTC. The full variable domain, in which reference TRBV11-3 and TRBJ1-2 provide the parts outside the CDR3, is EAGVVQSPRYKIIEKKQPVAFWCNPISGHNTLYWYLQNLGQGPELLIRYENEEAVDDSQLPKDRFSAERLKGVDSTLKIQPAELGDSAVYLCASSVPGHNYGYTFGSGTRLTVV.